This T cell receptor beta chain was observed in a study of cytomegalovirus exposure and HLA in healthy donors. Broader study findings: The study flagged some 170 TCR beta chains as cytomegalovirus-associated. Rarity marked most TCR sequences, yet some public TCRs occurred in many donors. In the 120 or so validation repertoires, approximately 94% of cluster scores exceeded 0, per a later analysis.

V lost 5 bases, J lost 3 bases, and 13 bases stayed unmatched. This CDR3 comprises 19 residues. CDR1 is SGHAT and CDR2 is FQNNGV in the germline V gene. The donors were members of the validation cohort comprising approximately 110 subjects, separate from the approximately 630-subject first cohort. A word on this clone: As yet, its antigen is unknown.

Method: immunoSEQ multiplex PCR; TCRdb's copy keeps in-frame clones and lacks some. The repertoire holds tens of thousands of clones, with 94% as singletons. The TCR sequence derives from a young woman in good health and CMV-seropositive. Material: PBMCs. This chain links TRBV11-2 with TRBJ2-2, with 12 bases that match TRBD2. CDR3 nucleotides: TGTGCCAGCAGCCCCCGGACCTTGACTAGCGGGAGAGACACCGGGGAGCTGTTTTTT. It encodes CASSPRTLTSGRDTGELFF.